This TCR beta chain was identified in a study of blood T cell repertoires in COVID-19. About the study: The United States, Italy and Spain supplied acute and convalescent COVID-19 samples. From T cells, B-cell-depleted T cells, or PBMCs came the material, which was cDNA or gDNA.

This clone came up once. Original processing notes: From reference gene primer amplification, estimates of nucleated cell counts were derived. Profiled with immunoSEQ multiplex PCR; TCRdb holds only in-frame clones, not every one. V and J calls plus clone size are reproduced from that table; the DNA served to infer D and trimming. The table shows fewer than 55,000 clones, with roughly 86% occurring only once. CDR3 length: 14 amino acids. Germline V lookup: CDR1 SQVTM, CDR2 ANQGSEA. J was trimmed by 10 bases and V by 6 bases; bases with no gene match: 13. The chain recombines TRBV29-1 with TRBJ1-1; 11 positions match TRBD1. Sequencing was performed on peripheral blood. This sequence was found in a man aged 80 or over with active or convalescent COVID-19. The chain's CDR3 is CSVLDRGQSGRAFF. DNA for the CDR3: TGCAGCGTACTGGACAGGGGGCAATCGGGGAGAGCTTTCTTT.